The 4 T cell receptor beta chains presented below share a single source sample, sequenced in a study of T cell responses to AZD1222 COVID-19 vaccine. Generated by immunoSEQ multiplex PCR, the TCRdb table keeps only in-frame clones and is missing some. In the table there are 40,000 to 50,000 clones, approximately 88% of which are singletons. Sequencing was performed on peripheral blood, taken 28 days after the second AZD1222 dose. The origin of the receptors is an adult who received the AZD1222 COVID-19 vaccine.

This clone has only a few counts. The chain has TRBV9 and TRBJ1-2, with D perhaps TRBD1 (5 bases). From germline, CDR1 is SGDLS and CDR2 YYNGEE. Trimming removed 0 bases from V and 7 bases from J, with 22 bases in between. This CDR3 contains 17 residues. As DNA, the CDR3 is TGTGCCAGCAGCGTAGCGCCAAGGGGCAGGTCAACAGGTGGCTACACCTTC. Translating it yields CASSVAPRGRSTGGYTF.

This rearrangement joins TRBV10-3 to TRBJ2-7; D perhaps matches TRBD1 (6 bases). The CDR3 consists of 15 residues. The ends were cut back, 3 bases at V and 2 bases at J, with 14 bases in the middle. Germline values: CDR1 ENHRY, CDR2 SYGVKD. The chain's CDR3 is CAISDGSGVAYEQYF. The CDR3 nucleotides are TGTGCCATCAGTGATGGGTCAGGGGTTGCCTACGAGCAGTACTTC.

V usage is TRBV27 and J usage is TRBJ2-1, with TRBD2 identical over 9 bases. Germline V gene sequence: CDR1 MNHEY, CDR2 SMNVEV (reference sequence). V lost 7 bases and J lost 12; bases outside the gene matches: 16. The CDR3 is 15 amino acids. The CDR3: CASTPGVAGEARQFF. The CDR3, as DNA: TGTGCCAGCACCCCCGGGGTAGCGGGAGAGGCCCGGCAGTTCTTC.

CDR3 sequence reads: CASSASGSGDTQYF. As DNA, the CDR3 is TGTGCCAGCAGCGCTAGCGGGAGCGGGGATACGCAGTATTTT. The J gene is TRBJ2-3, the V gene TRBV9; 10 bases agree with TRBD2. Germline V CDR1 and CDR2: SGDLS, YYNGEE. V lost 3 bases to trimming and J lost 6 bases; unmatched junction nucleotides: 4. The CDR3 runs 14 residues.